This T cell receptor (beta chain) was captured in a study of blood T cell repertoires in COVID-19. Background on the study: Sources were T cells, B-cell-depleted T cells, or PBMCs; the material itself was cDNA or gDNA.

TCRdb keeps only in-frame clones here, not all; method: immunoSEQ multiplex PCR. Seen here are approximately 62,000 clones, 76% observed once, and the top ten hold approximately 6.4%. The germline V gene has CDR1 GTSNPN and CDR2 SVGIG (reference sequence). V was cut by 1 base and J by 8 bases, with 12 bases left in between. This CDR3 has 13 residues. The specimen was peripheral blood. This TCR derives from a woman aged 50 to 60 with active or convalescent COVID-19. The chain combines TRBV30 with TRBJ1-3; D uncertain. CDR3 sequence reads: CAWSGDAGDTIYF. CDR3 nucleotide sequence: TGTGCCTGGAGTGGGGATGCCGGGGACACCATATATTTT.